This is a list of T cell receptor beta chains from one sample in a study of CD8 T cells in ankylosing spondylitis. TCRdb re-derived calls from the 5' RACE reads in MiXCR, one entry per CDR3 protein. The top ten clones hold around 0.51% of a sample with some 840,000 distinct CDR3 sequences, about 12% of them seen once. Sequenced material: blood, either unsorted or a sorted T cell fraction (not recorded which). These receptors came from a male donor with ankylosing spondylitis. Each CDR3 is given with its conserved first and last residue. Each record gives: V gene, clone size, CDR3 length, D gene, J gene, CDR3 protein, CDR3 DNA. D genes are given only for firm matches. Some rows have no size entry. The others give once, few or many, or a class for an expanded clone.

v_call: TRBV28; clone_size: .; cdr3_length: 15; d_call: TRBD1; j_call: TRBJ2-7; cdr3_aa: CASRVPGQGAYEQYF; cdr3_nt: TGTGCCAGCAGGGTTCCGGGACAGGGCGCCTACGAGCAGTACTTC
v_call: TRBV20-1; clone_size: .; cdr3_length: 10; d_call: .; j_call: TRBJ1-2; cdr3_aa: CSAHTGGYTF; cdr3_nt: TGCAGTGCGCACACGGGTGGCTACACCTTC
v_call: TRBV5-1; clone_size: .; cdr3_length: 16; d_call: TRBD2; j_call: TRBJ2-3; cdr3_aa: CASTGTSGGAADTQYF; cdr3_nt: TGCGCCAGCACCGGGACTAGCGGGGGGGCGGCAGATACGCAGTATTTT
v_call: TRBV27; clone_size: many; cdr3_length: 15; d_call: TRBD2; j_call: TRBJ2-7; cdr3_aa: CASSSQASGPYEQYF; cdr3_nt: TGTGCCAGCAGTTCCCAGGCTAGCGGACCTTACGAGCAGTACTTC
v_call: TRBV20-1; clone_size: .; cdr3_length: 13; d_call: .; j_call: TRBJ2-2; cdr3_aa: CSAAKANTGELFF; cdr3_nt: TGCAGTGCTGCCAAGGCGAACACCGGGGAGCTGTTTTTT
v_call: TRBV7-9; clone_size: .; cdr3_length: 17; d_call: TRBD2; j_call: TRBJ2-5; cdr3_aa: CASSLASGRARLETQYF; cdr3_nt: TGTGCCAGCAGCTTAGCTAGCGGGAGGGCCCGGCTGGAGACCCAGTACTTC
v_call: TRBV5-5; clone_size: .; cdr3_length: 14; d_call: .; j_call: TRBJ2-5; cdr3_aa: CASNYRAAQETQYF; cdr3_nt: TGTGCCAGCAACTACAGGGCGGCCCAAGAGACCCAGTACTTC
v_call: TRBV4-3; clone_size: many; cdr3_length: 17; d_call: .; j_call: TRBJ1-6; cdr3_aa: CASSQAVGGLQDSPLHF; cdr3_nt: TGCGCCAGCAGCCAAGCCGTCGGGGGACTACAGGATTCACCCCTCCACTTT
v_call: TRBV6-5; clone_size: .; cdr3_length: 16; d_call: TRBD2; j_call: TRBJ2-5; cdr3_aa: CASSYSTSGTQETQYF; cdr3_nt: TGTGCCAGCAGTTACTCCACTAGCGGCACCCAAGAGACCCAGTACTTC
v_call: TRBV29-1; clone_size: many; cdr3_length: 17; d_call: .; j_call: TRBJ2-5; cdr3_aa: CSVEGRGRGRLRETQYF; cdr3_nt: TGCAGCGTTGAAGGCCGGGGCAGGGGAAGGCTTAGGGAGACCCAGTACTTC
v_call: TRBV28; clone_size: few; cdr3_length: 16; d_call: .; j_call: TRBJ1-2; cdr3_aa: CASSILGTGLNYGYTF; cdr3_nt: TGTGCCAGCAGTATCCTCGGCACAGGGCTTAACTATGGCTACACCTTC
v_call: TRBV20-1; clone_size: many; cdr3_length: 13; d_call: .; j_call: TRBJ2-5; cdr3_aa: CGKGYAARETQYF; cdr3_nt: TGCGGAAAAGGGTACGCTGCGCGGGAGACCCAGTACTTC
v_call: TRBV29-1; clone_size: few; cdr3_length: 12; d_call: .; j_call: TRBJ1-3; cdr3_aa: CSVDGTGNTIYF; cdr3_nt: TGCAGCGTTGATGGGACTGGAAACACCATATATTTT
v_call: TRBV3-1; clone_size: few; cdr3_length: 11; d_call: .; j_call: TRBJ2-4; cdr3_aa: CASSQGVGQYF; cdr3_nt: TGTGCCAGCAGCCAAGGAGTAGGACAGTACTTC
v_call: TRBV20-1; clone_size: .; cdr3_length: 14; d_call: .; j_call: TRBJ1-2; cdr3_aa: CSARLRGTVGGYTF; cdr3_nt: TGCAGTGCTAGGTTGCGGGGTACTGTGGGGGGCTACACCTTC
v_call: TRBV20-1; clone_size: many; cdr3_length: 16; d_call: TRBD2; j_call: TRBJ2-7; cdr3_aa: CSARVGESGNYYEQYF; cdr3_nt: TGCAGTGCTAGAGTGGGAGAGAGCGGGAATTACTACGAGCAGTACTTC
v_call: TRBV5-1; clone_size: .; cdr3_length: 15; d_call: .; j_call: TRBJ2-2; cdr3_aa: CASSAKQGNTGELFF; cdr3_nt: TGCGCCAGCAGCGCGAAACAGGGGAACACCGGGGAGCTGTTTTTT
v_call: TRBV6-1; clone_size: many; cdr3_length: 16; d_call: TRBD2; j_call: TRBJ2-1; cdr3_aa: CASSPLASGSYNEQFF; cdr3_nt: TGTGCCAGCAGTCCCTTGGCTAGCGGCTCCTACAATGAGCAGTTCTTC
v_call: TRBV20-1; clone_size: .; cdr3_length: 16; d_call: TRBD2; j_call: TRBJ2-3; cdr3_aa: CSASARLAGTTDTQYF; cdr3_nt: TGCAGTGCTAGCGCTAGACTAGCGGGGACCACAGATACGCAGTATTTT
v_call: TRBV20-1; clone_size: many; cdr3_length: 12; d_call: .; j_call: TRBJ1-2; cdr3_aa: CSARQGAYGYTF; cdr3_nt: TGCAGTGCTAGACAGGGCGCCTATGGCTACACCTTC
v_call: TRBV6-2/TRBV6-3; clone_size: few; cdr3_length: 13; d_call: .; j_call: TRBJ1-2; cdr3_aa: CASSFDVIYGYTF; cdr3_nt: TGTGCCAGCAGTTTCGACGTCATCTATGGCTACACCTTC
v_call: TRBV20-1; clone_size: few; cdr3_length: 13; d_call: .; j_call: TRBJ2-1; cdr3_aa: CSARPPPHNEQFF; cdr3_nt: TGCAGTGCTAGGCCCCCTCCACACAATGAGCAGTTCTTC
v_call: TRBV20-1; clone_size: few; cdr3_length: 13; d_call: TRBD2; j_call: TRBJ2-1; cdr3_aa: CSARSGGWNEQFF; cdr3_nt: TGCAGTGCTAGAAGCGGGGGCTGGAATGAGCAGTTCTTC
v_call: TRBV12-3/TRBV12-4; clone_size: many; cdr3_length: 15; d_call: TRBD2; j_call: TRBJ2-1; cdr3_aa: CASRLAGGRNNEQFF; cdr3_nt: TGTGCCAGCAGGCTAGCGGGAGGCCGAAACAATGAGCAGTTCTTC
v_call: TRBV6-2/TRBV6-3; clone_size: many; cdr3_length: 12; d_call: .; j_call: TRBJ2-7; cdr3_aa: CASSRPSYEQYF; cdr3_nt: TGTGCCAGCAGCCGACCCAGCTACGAGCAGTACTTC
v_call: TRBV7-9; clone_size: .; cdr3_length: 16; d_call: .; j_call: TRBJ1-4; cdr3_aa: CASSLPTGRADEKLFF; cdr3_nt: TGTGCCAGCAGTTTACCGACTGGGCGCGCTGATGAAAAACTGTTTTTT
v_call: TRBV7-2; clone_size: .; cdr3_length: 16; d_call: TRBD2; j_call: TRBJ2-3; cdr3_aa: CASSFLAGTSTDTQYF; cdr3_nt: TGTGCCAGCAGCTTCCTAGCGGGAACTAGCACAGATACGCAGTATTTT
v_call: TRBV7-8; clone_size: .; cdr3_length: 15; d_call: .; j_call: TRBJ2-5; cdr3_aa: CASDRLAGLQETQYF; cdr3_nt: TGTGCCAGCGACCGCTTGGCGGGGCTACAAGAGACCCAGTACTTC
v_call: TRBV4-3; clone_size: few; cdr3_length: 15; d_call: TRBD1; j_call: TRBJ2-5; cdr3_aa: CASSQAMTGVKTQYF; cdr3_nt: TGCGCCAGCAGCCAAGCAATGACAGGGGTGAAGACCCAGTACTTC
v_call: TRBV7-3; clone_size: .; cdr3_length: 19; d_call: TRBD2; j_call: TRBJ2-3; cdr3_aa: CASSHCRLAGGICTDTQYF; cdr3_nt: TGTGCCAGCAGCCACTGCCGACTAGCGGGGGGGATATGCACAGATACGCAGTATTTT
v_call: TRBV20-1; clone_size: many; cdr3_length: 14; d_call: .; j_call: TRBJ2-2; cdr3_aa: CSARPGHFTGELFF; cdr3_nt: TGCAGTGCTAGGCCAGGACACTTCACCGGGGAGCTGTTTTTT
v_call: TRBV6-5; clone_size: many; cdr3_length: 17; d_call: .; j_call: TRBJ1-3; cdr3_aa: CASSYSKGEQRPTRGYF; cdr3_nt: TGTGCCAGCAGTTACTCGAAAGGAGAACAGAGGCCCACGCGGGGGTATTTT
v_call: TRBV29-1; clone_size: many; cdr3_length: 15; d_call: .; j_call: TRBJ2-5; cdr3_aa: CSVETPSGWGETQYF; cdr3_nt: TGCAGCGTTGAAACGCCGTCAGGGTGGGGGGAGACCCAGTACTTC
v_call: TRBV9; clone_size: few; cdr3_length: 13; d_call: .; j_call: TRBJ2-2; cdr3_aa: CASSRDIAGELFF; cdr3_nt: TGTGCCAGCAGCCGCGACATTGCCGGGGAGCTGTTTTTT
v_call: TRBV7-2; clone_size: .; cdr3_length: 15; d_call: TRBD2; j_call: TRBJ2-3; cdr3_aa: CASSLGGTNTDTQYF; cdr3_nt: TGTGCCAGCAGCTTAGGGGGGACTAACACAGATACGCAGTATTTT
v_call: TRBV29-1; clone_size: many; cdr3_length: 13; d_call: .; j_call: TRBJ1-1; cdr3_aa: CSVADRMYTEAFF; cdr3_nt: TGCAGCGTGGCAGACAGGATGTACACTGAAGCTTTCTTT
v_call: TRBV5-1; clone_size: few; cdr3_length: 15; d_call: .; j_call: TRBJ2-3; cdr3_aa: CASSPDTISTDTQYF; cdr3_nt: TGCGCCAGCAGCCCGGACACAATTAGCACAGATACGCAGTATTTT
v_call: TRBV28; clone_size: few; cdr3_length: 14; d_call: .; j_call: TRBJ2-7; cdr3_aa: CASSLPGQLYEQYF; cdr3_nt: TGTGCCAGCAGTTTACCCGGTCAGTTGTACGAGCAGTACTTC
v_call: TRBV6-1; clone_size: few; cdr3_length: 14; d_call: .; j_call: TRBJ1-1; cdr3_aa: CASSRAGGDTEAFF; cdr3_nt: TGTGCCAGCAGTCGAGCCGGGGGGGACACTGAAGCTTTCTTT
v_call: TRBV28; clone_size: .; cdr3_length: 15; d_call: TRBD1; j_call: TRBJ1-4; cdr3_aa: CASSPWRGPLEKLFF; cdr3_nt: TGTGCCAGCAGCCCCTGGAGGGGGCCATTGGAAAAACTGTTTTTT
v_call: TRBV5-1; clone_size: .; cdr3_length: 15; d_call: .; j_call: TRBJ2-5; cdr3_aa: CASSPGNTGIETQYF; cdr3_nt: TGCGCCAGCAGCCCGGGAAATACGGGGATCGAGACCCAGTACTTC
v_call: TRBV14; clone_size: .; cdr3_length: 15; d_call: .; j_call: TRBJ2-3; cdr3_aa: CASSQSRVSTDTQYF; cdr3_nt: TGTGCCAGCAGCCAAAGCCGGGTGAGCACAGATACGCAGTATTTT
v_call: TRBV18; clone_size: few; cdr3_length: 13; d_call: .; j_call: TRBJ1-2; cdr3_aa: CASSPPGVWGYTF; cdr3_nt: TGTGCCAGCTCACCACCGGGGGTCTGGGGCTACACCTTC
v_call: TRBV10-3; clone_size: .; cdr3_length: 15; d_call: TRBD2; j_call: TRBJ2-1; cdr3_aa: CAIRTSGTPYNEQFF; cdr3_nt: TGTGCCATCAGAACTAGCGGGACCCCCTACAATGAGCAGTTCTTC
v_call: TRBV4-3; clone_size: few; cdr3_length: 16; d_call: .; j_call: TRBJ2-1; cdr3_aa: CASSQEGRPSYNEQFF; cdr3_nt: TGCGCCAGCAGCCAAGAGGGGAGGCCCTCCTACAATGAGCAGTTCTTC
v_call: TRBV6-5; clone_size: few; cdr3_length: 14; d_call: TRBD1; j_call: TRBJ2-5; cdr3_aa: CASSYSTGVGTQYF; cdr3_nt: TGTGCCAGCAGTTATTCCACAGGGGTAGGGACCCAGTACTTC